This T cell receptor beta chain was recovered during a study of blood T cell repertoires in COVID-19. Study information: Researchers got acute and convalescent COVID-19 samples from the United States, Italy and Spain. PBMCs, B-cell-depleted T cells, or T cells were the source of the cDNA or gDNA that made up the material.

This clone occurred once. Study processing details: Estimates of nucleated cell counts were drawn from the amplification of reference gene primers. Data came from immunoSEQ multiplex PCR; TCRdb stores just in-frame clones and leaves some out. V, J and clone size were drawn from that table, and D and trimming were deduced from the DNA. This table has over 60,000 clones, about 91% appearing once. V shed 1 base and J 7 bases; nucleotides not matched to a gene: 10. This CDR3 is 15 amino acids long. The germline gives CDR1 SGHAT, CDR2 FQNNGV. This chain joins TRBV11-2 and TRBJ2-7, with 7 bases that match TRBD2. This receptor was identified in a woman aged 50 to 60 with active COVID-19. The sequenced sample was peripheral blood. This CDR3 is CASSLGGGTAAEQYF. The DNA of the CDR3 is TGTGCCAGCAGCTTAGGGGGGGGGACTGCCGCGGAGCAGTACTTC.